The 18 T cell receptor beta chains below all came from one sample that was sequenced in a study of blood T cell repertoires in COVID-19. TCRdb's table, derived via immunoSEQ multiplex PCR, lists solely in-frame clones and lacks some. The data hold more than 150,000 clones, with approximately 80% observed a single time. Sequenced input: peripheral blood. These receptors came from a woman aged 55-70 years with acute or convalescent COVID-19.

The chain employs TRBV2 and TRBJ1-2; D uncertain. From germline, CDR1 is SNHLY and CDR2 FYNNEI. With 2 bases removed from V and 2 bases from J, the gap between germline ends came to 6 bases. The CDR3 is made up of 13 amino acids. CDR3 nucleotide sequence: TGTGCCAGCAGTGAACCCCAAAACTATGGCTACACCTTC. Translation: CASSEPQNYGYTF.

This clone was seen only once. The chain uses TRBV19 and TRBJ1-1; possible D gene TRBD1, 5 bases. V was cut by 5 bases and J by 6 bases, with 13 bases left in between. The CDR3 runs 13 residues. The germline V gene has CDR1 LNHDA and CDR2 SQIVND (reference sequence). As DNA, the CDR3 is TGTGCCAGTAGTGGGCAGGGCTTCGCTGAAGCTTTCTTT. It is translated as CASSGQGFAEAFF. The full variable domain, in which reference TRBV19 and TRBJ1-1 provide the parts outside the CDR3, is DGGITQSPKYLFRKEGQNVTLSCEQNLNHDAMYWYRQDPGQGLRLIYYSQIVNDFQKGDIAEGYSVSREKKESFPLTVTSAQKNPTAFYLCASSGQGFAEAFFGQGTRLTVV.

The chain carries TRBV7-9 and TRBJ1-2; maybe TRBD1 (6 bases). Per the germline V gene, CDR1 is SEHNR and CDR2 is FQNEAQ (reference sequence). Trimming pared 3 bases from V and 1 base from J, leaving 9 bases between. There are 14 residues in the CDR3. CDR3 sequence (DNA): TGTGCCAGCAGCTTGACAGGCTTTAACTATGGCTACACCTTC. This codes for CASSLTGFNYGYTF. The whole variable domain, filled in from reference TRBV7-9 and TRBJ1-2, reads DTGVSQNPRHKITKRGQNVTFRCDPISEHNRLYWYRQTLGQGPEFLTYFQNEAQLEKSRLLSDRFSAERPKGSFSTLEIQRTEQGDSAMYLCASSLTGFNYGYTFGSGTRLTVV.

The genes are TRBV4-2 and TRBJ1-1; D uncertain. Trimming left V 4 bases short and J 0 bases short, with 6 bases between. This CDR3 contains 13 residues. Germline-derived CDR1 and CDR2 are LGHNA and YNFKEQ. CDR3 sequence: CASSPPLNTEAFF. CDR3 DNA: TGTGCCAGCAGCCCCCCATTGAACACTGAAGCTTTCTTT.

The V and J genes are TRBV20-1 and TRBJ1-5, with TRBD1 matching over 7 bases. Germline V gene data show CDR1 as DFQATT and CDR2 as SNEGSKA (reference sequence). CDR3 length equals 16 residues. The trim removed 3 bases at V and 3 bases at J, leaving 11 bases unmatched. In DNA, the CDR3 is TGCAGTGCTAGTCCTAAACCGGGACAGATCAATCAGCCCCAGCATTTT. Its translation is CSASPKPGQINQPQHF.

This chain connects TRBV4-1 to TRBJ1-2; no definite D call. The CDR3 is made up of 15 amino acids. Trimming took 0 bases from V and 6 from J, leaving 14 bases between them. Germline-derived CDR1 and CDR2 are MGHRA and YSYEKL. Here the CDR3 DNA reads TGCGCCAGCAGCCAAGATCTCGCAAGGGAGGATGGCTACACCTTC. Its translation is CASSQDLAREDGYTF.

The chain carries TRBV24-1 and TRBJ2-3; TRBD1 matches at 9 bases. V was pared by 6 bases and J by 6 bases, with 12 bases of the junction left unmatched. The germline CDR1 and CDR2 sequences are KGHDR and SFDVKD. CDR3 size: 16 residues. CDR3 nucleotide sequence: TGTGCCACCAGTCCAGGCCCCAACAGGGGGCTTGATACGCAGTATTTT. Amino acids: CATSPGPNRGLDTQYF.

The V call is TRBV7-2, the J call TRBJ2-7; 15 positions agree with TRBD2. The ends lost 5 bases at V and 5 bases at J; junction bases unmatched: 10. Germline V gene data show CDR1 as SGHTA and CDR2 as FQGNSA. The CDR3 is 17 residues long. The CDR3 bases are TGTGCCAGCAGCAAACGGACTAGCGGGGGGGCCGAAGACGAGCAGTACTTC. Translation: CASSKRTSGGAEDEQYF.

CDR3 protein: CASSSLAGGLIGETQYF. The DNA for the CDR3 is TGTGCCAGCTCGAGTCTAGCGGGGGGGCTCATCGGAGAGACCCAGTACTTC. The rearrangement uses TRBV18 and TRBJ2-5, with TRBD2 matching over 12 bases. CDR1 is KGHSH and CDR2 is LQKENI in the germline V gene. Trimming at V came to 6 bases and at J to 4 bases, leaving 12 bases not matched to a gene. The CDR3 runs 17 residues.

The V call is TRBV6-2 or TRBV6-3, the J call TRBJ1-2; 10 bases are a match to TRBD1. Germline V gene lookup returns CDR1 MNHEY and CDR2 SVGEGT. This CDR3 has 16 residues. Losses at the gene ends were 4 bases for V and 8 bases for J; bases not matched to a gene: 13. CDR3: CASSWGQGTTMDGYTF. The CDR3, as DNA: TGTGCCAGCAGTTGGGGACAGGGGACAACTATGGACGGCTACACCTTC.

This chain links TRBV4-3 with TRBJ1-1; a possible D gene is TRBD1 (5 bases). The ends were cut back, 2 bases at V and 5 bases at J, with 12 bases in the middle. The CDR3 runs 14 residues. Germline V gives CDR1 LGHNA, CDR2 YSLEER. This chain's CDR3 is CASSQQGILTEAFF. DNA of the CDR3: TGCGCCAGCAGCCAACAGGGCATTTTGACTGAAGCTTTCTTT.

The rearrangement links TRBV6-5 to TRBJ1-2; D unresolved. V lost 5 bases to trimming and J lost 5 bases, with 15 bases between them. The germline gives CDR1 MNHEY, CDR2 SVGAGI. The CDR3 loop spans 14 amino acids. The CDR3 coding sequence is TGTGCCAGCAGTCCGCGGGCCCCTACGTATGGCTACACCTTC. Protein: CASSPRAPTYGYTF.

This clone was recorded only once. The V and J genes are TRBV28 and TRBJ1-2; possible D gene TRBD1, 5 bases. This CDR3 spans 13 amino acids. Trimming stripped 3 bases from V and 6 bases from J, with 11 bases between. Germline V gene sequence: CDR1 MDHEN, CDR2 SYDVKM. The CDR3 protein is CASSLGGRDGYTF. The DNA of the CDR3 is TGTGCCAGCAGTTTGGGGGGAAGGGATGGCTACACCTTC.

This rearrangement joins TRBV24-1 to TRBJ2-3; TRBD2 aligns across 11 bases. This CDR3 comprises 16 residues. V lost 2 bases to trimming and J lost 5 bases; unmatched junction nucleotides: 5. CDR1 is KGHDR and CDR2 is SFDVKD in the germline V gene. The CDR3 nucleotides are TGTGCCACCAGTGATTCGACTAGCGGGGAGGGAGATACGCAGTATTTT. This codes for CATSDSTSGEGDTQYF.

This clone was seen just once. The rearrangement links TRBV19 to TRBJ2-3; 8 bases fit TRBD1. The CDR3 runs to 15 residues. V was pared by 5 bases and J by 4 bases, with 8 bases of the junction left unmatched. Germline CDR1 LNHDA, CDR2 SQIVND (reference sequence). The CDR3 coding sequence is TGTGCCAGTAGTTTATCCGGGACAGGAGCAGATACGCAGTATTTT. Amino acids: CASSLSGTGADTQYF.

This sequence joins TRBV5-1 and TRBJ1-5; weak D call: TRBD1 (6 bases). Trimming left V 4 bases short and J 2 bases short, with 13 bases between. This CDR3 comprises 15 residues. Germline V CDR1 and CDR2: SGHRS, YFSETQ. The CDR3 bases are TGCGCCAGCAGCCAAGGGGGGGGCGGCAATCAGCCCCAGCATTTT. As protein: CASSQGGGGNQPQHF.

This chain joins TRBV6-2 or TRBV6-3 and TRBJ2-3, with TRBD2 matching 12 bases. The length of the CDR3 is 17 residues. The germline V gene encodes CDR1 MNHEY and CDR2 SVGEGT. Trimming cost V 2 bases and J 2 bases; bases outside gene matches: 5. The CDR3 DNA is TGTGCCAGCAGTTACCCGAGACTAGCGGGGGACACAGATACGCAGTATTTT. Its translation: CASSYPRLAGDTDTQYF.

The chain links TRBV15 to TRBJ2-3, with TRBD2 matching 7 bases. This CDR3 is built from 18 residues. V lost 0 bases and J lost 0; bases outside the gene matches: 9. Per germline, CDR1 LNHNV and CDR2 YYDKDF (reference sequence). CDR3 protein: CATSRDSGGRTSTDTQYF. The CDR3 DNA is TGTGCCACCAGCAGAGATTCGGGAGGCCGAACAAGCACAGATACGCAGTATTTT.